This T cell receptor beta chain was recorded in a study of a mutant IDH1 vaccine in newly diagnosed glioma. Across the whole study: Vaccination was launched 4-6 weeks after radiotherapy alone, or with temozolomide cycles.

The germline V gene encodes CDR1 GTSNPN and CDR2 SVGIG (reference sequence). The CDR3 length is 13 residues. Trimming left V 0 bases short and J 4 bases short, with 7 bases between. The time point: week 5, during vaccination. Vaccine doses each comprised 300 ug of mutant IDH1 20-mer peptide, with topical imiquimod. To note about this clone: Its antigen remains unidentified.

Method: immunoSEQ multiplex PCR; TCRdb's copy keeps in-frame clones and lacks some. Altogether around 58,000 clones are present, about 86% being singletons, with the ten largest covering 3% to 4%. The sequence was collected from a man aged 25-45 years with glioma. V gene TRBV30 combines with J gene TRBJ1-5; no reliable D call. Sequences were derived from PBMCs, sampled from a glioma patient whose treatment included an IDH1 peptide vaccine. The CDR3 DNA reads as TGTGCCTGGAGTGTACTAAAGAATCAGCCCCAGCATTTT. As protein: CAWSVLKNQPQHF.